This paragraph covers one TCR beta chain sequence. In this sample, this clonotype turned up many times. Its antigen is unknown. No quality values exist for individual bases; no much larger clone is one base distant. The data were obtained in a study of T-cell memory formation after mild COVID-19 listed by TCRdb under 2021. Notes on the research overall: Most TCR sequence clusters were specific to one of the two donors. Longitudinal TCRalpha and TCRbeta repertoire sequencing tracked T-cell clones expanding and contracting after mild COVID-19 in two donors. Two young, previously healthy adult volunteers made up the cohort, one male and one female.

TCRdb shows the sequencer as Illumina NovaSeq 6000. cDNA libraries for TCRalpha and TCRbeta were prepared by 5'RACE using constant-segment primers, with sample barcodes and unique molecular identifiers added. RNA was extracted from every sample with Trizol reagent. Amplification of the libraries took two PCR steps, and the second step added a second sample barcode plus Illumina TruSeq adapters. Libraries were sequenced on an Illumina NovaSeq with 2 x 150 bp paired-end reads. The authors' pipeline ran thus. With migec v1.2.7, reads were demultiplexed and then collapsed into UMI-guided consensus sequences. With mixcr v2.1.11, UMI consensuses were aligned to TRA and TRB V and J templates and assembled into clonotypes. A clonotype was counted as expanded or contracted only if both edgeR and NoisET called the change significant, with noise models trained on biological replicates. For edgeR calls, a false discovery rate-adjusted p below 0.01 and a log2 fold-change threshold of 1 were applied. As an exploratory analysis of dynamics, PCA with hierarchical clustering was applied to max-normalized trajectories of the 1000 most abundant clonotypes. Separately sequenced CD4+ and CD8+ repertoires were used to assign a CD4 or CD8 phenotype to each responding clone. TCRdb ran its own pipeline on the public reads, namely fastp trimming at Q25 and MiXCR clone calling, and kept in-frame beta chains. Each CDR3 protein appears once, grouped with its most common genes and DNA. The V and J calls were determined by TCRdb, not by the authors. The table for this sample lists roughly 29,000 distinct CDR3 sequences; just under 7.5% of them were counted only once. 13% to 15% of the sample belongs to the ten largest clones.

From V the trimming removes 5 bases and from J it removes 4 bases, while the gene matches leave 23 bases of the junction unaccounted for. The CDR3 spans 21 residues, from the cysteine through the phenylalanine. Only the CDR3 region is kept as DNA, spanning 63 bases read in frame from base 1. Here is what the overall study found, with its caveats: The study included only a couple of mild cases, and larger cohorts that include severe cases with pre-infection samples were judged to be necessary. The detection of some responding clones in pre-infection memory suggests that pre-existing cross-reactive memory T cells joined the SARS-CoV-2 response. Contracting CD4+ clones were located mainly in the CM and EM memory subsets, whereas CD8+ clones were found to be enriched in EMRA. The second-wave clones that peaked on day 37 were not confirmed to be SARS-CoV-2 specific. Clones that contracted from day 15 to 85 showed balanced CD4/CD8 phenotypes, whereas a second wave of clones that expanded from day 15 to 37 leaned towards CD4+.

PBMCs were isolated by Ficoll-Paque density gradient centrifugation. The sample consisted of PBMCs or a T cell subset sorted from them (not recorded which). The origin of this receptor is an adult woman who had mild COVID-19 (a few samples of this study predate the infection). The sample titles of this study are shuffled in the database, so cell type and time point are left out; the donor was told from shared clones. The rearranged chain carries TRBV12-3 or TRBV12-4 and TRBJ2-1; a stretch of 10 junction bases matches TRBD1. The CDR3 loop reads CASSPILGQGSNPSKYNEQFF. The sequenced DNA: TGTGCCAGCAGTCCTATCTTGGGACAGGGGTCTAACCCGAGCAAGTACAATGAGCAGTTCTTC.